The 23 T cell receptor beta chains reported below all come from one sample, sequenced in a study of blood T cell repertoires in COVID-19. TCRdb's copy holds only in-frame clones and misses some; the assay was immunoSEQ multiplex PCR. The sample records about 110,000 clones, roughly 80% being singletons. Sequenced: peripheral blood. All receptors derive from a man aged 50 to 59 with acute or convalescent COVID-19.

The CDR3 loop reads CASSADSHSGNTIYF. CDR3 coding DNA: TGTGCCAGCAGCGCAGACAGCCACTCTGGAAACACCATATATTTT. The J gene is TRBJ1-3, the V gene TRBV5-8, with TRBD1 as a possible D gene (5 bases). This CDR3 is built from 15 residues. V lost 4 bases, J lost 0 bases, and 11 bases lay in between. CDR1 and CDR2 from the germline V gene are SGHTS and YDEGEE.

The rearrangement joins TRBV6-5 to TRBJ2-2, with D possibly matching TRBD1 (5 bases). V was trimmed by 7 bases and J by 6 bases, leaving 12 bases between them. CDR3 length equals 13 residues. Germline CDR1 reads MNHEY; CDR2 reads SVGAGI. The CDR3, as DNA: TGTGCCAGCACTGGGGCTACCGCCGGGGAGCTGTTTTTT. Its protein product is CASTGATAGELFF.

V gene TRBV7-3 combines with J gene TRBJ2-2; 8 bases match TRBD1. CDR1 SGHTA and CDR2 FQGTGA come from the germline V gene. Losses at the gene ends were 6 bases for V and 7 bases for J; bases not matched to a gene: 10. The CDR3 extends over 15 amino acids. The CDR3: CASRETGATGGELFF. DNA of the CDR3: TGTGCCAGCAGGGAGACAGGGGCCACTGGCGGGGAGCTGTTTTTT.

The chain links TRBV5-6 to TRBJ1-3, with TRBD1 as a possible D gene (6 bases). V lost 4 bases to trimming and J lost 0 bases, with 14 bases between them. Per germline, CDR1 SGHDT and CDR2 YYEEEE. There are 16 residues in the CDR3. This CDR3 is CASSPQGFRSGNTIYF. The DNA of the CDR3 is TGTGCCAGCAGCCCCCAGGGGTTTCGCTCTGGAAACACCATATATTTT. Together with reference TRBV5-6 and TRBJ1-3, the CDR3 gives the full variable domain: DAGVTQSPTHLIKTRGQQVTLRCSPKSGHDTVSWYQQALGQGPQFIFQYYEEEERQRGNFPDRFSGHQFPNYSSELNVNALLLGDSALYLCASSPQGFRSGNTIYFGEGSWLTVV.

The gene calls are TRBV6-1 and TRBJ1-2, with D hard to call. Germline CDR1 is MNHNS and CDR2 is SASEGT. With 3 bases removed from V and 4 bases from J, the gap between germline ends came to 3 bases. The CDR3 contains 11 residues. Here the CDR3 DNA reads TGTGCCAGCAGTGACAGCTATGGCTACACCTTC. Residues: CASSDSYGYTF.

The CDR3 nucleotides are TGTGCCAGCAGCTTATCCAAGGACAGGGAGTACTTC. Encoded protein: CASSLSKDREYF. The rearrangement links TRBV11-1 to TRBJ2-7; TRBD1 agrees at 8 bases. The CDR3 totals 12 residues. V shed 2 bases, J shed 11 bases, and the junction held 5 bases outside the gene matches. CDR1 and CDR2 from the germline V gene are SGHAT and FQDESV (reference sequence).

This clone was seen just once. V and J are TRBV21-1 and TRBJ2-7; no DNA check was done on the table's D call, TRBD1. TRBV21-1 is tagged as a pseudogene. The CDR3 is 13 amino acids. The DNA for the CDR3 is TGTGCCAGGGCACCACAGGGAGTCCACGAGCAGTACGTC. Translation: CARAPQGVHEQYV.

This chain joins TRBV9 and TRBJ2-7; the D gene is possibly TRBD1 (6 bases). Germline assignment: CDR1 SGDLS and CDR2 YYNGEE. This CDR3 spans 12 amino acids. V was pared by 4 bases and J by 4 bases, with 9 bases between. The CDR3, as DNA: TGTGCCAGCAGCAAACAGGGTTACGAGCAGTACTTC. Translated: CASSKQGYEQYF.

This sequence joins TRBV7-8 and TRBJ2-7, with D uncertain. The germline V gene encodes CDR1 SGHVS and CDR2 FQNEAQ. Trimming removed 5 bases at V and 3 bases at J, with 14 bases between. This CDR3 is 14 amino acids long. This chain's CDR3 is CASSPLNLVYEQYF. The DNA for the CDR3 is TGTGCCAGCAGCCCGCTTAACTTAGTCTACGAGCAGTACTTC.

The chain recombines TRBV13 with TRBJ2-3; 7 nucleotides agree with TRBD2. V trimming: 4 bases; J trimming: 5 bases; junction bases outside the gene matches: 12. From germline, CDR1 is PRHDT and CDR2 FYEKMQ (reference sequence). This CDR3 is built from 16 residues. CDR3 residues: CASSSGAELAQDTQYF. Written as DNA, the CDR3 is TGTGCCAGCAGCTCTGGGGCGGAACTAGCGCAAGATACGCAGTATTTT.

The CDR3 DNA reads as TGTGCCAGCAGCTCCGGGACAGCATATGGCTACACCTTC. Translated: CASSSGTAYGYTF. The chain joins TRBV5-4 to TRBJ1-2; 7 bases are shared with TRBD1. The J segment lost 5 bases and the V segment lost 3 bases, leaving 4 bases of the junction unmatched. Germline values: CDR1 SGHNT, CDR2 YYREEE (reference sequence). The CDR3 is 13 amino acids. The full variable domain, with the rest looked up from reference TRBV5-4 and TRBJ1-2, is ETGVTQSPTHLIKTRGQQVTLRCSSQSGHNTVSWYQQALGQGPQFIFQYYREEENGRGNFPPRFSGLQFPNYSSELNVNALELDDSALYLCASSSGTAYGYTFGSGTRLTVV.

The rearrangement joins TRBV4-1 to TRBJ1-2; D unclear. The CDR3 has 13 residues. In germline, CDR1 is MGHRA, CDR2 YSYEKL. V lost 2 bases and J lost 8, with 12 bases in between. CDR3 region: CASSQLGLEGYTF. The CDR3 DNA is TGCGCCAGCAGCCAATTAGGACTGGAAGGCTACACCTTC.

The rearrangement uses TRBV9 and TRBJ1-3; 8 nucleotides align to TRBD1. Germline CDR1 SGDLS, CDR2 YYNGEE. The trim removed 2 bases at V and 4 bases at J, leaving 2 bases unmatched. The CDR3 loop spans 14 amino acids. The CDR3 DNA follows: TGTGCCAGCAGCGTGACAGGGGTCGGAAACACCATATATTTT. Translated: CASSVTGVGNTIYF. The complete variable domain, with remaining parts taken from reference TRBV9 and TRBJ1-3, reads DSGVTQTPKHLITATGQRVTLRCSPRSGDLSVYWYQQSLDQGLQFLIQYYNGEERAKGNILERFSAQQFPDLHSELNLSSLELGDSALYFCASSVTGVGNTIYFGEGSWLTVV.

The sample holds one count of this clone. The chain employs TRBV6-5 and TRBJ2-3; a weak D match, TRBD2 (5 bases). The germline V and J ends were trimmed by 6 bases and 2 bases, with 15 bases remaining between them. This CDR3 is built from 15 residues. The germline V gene has CDR1 MNHEY and CDR2 SVGAGI. Here the CDR3 DNA reads TGTGCCAGCAGCAGCCGAGGGCAACTCACAGATACGCAGTATTTT. As protein: CASSSRGQLTDTQYF.

This clone was seen more than once but under ten times. The genes are TRBV7-3 and TRBJ2-3; D possibly corresponds to TRBD2 (5 bases). This CDR3 spans 16 amino acids. V was cut by 5 bases and J by 0 bases, with 15 bases left in between. From germline, CDR1 is SGHTA and CDR2 FQGTGA. The CDR3 is CASSRTGFLSTDTQYF. CDR3 in DNA: TGTGCCAGCAGCCGAACGGGGTTTCTTAGCACAGATACGCAGTATTTT.

The chain links TRBV27 to TRBJ1-1; D remains ambiguous. Germline V gives CDR1 MNHEY, CDR2 SMNVEV (reference sequence). V dropped 3 bases and J dropped 4 bases, with 9 bases sitting between them. The CDR3 is 13 residues long. For the CDR3, the DNA is TGTGCCAGCAGTTTCCTCGGGGTCACTGAAGCTTTCTTT. It codes for CASSFLGVTEAFF.

This clone occurred once. The rearrangement joins TRBV2 to TRBJ1-1, with D possibly TRBD1 on 5 matching bases. Looked up from germline, CDR1 is SNHLY and CDR2 is FYNNEI. The CDR3 runs to 15 residues. Trimming stripped 5 bases from V and 5 bases from J, with 18 bases between. The CDR3 sequence: CASSLRGGVGTEAFF. The CDR3, as DNA: TGTGCCAGCAGTCTTAGGGGAGGGGTGGGGACTGAAGCTTTCTTT.

The J gene is TRBJ2-1, the V gene TRBV9; tentative D call: TRBD1 (6 bases). The germline V and J ends were trimmed by 0 bases and 5 bases, with 12 bases remaining between them. This CDR3 has 15 residues. The V gene's germline CDR1 is SGDLS and CDR2 YYNGEE. The CDR3 loop is CASSVEGDPNNEQFF. CDR3 bases: TGTGCCAGCAGCGTAGAGGGGGACCCTAACAATGAGCAGTTCTTC. Full variable domain (outside the CDR3, taken from reference TRBV9 and TRBJ2-1): DSGVTQTPKHLITATGQRVTLRCSPRSGDLSVYWYQQSLDQGLQFLIQYYNGEERAKGNILERFSAQQFPDLHSELNLSSLELGDSALYFCASSVEGDPNNEQFFGPGTRLTVL.

Comment on this clone: Other DNA sequences in this specimen translate into the identical CDR3. The chain employs TRBV2 and TRBJ1-2; TRBD1 aligns across 11 bases. The CDR3 loop spans 14 amino acids. The germline CDR1 and CDR2 sequences are SNHLY and FYNNEI. Trimming at V came to 6 bases and at J to 1 base, leaving 1 base not matched to a gene. In DNA form, the CDR3 reads TGTGCCAGCAGGGGACAGGGGGGTAACTATGGCTACACCTTC. This gives the protein CASRGQGGNYGYTF.

The rearrangement uses TRBV28 and TRBJ1-4, with 7 nucleotides matching TRBD1. V dropped 6 bases and J dropped 8; count of bases not matched to a gene: 12. This CDR3 spans 15 amino acids. Germline CDR1 is MDHEN and CDR2 is SYDVKM. The CDR3 nucleotides are TGTGCCAGCAGCTTAGTCTCAGGGGGGTTCGAAAAACTGTTTTTT. It specifies CASSLVSGGFEKLFF.

This clone was recorded a few times. The V and J genes are TRBV5-1 and TRBJ1-2; the D gene is possibly TRBD1 (6 bases). Per the germline V gene, CDR1 is SGHRS and CDR2 is YFSETQ. CDR3 length: 11 residues. V was pared by 7 bases and J by 2 bases, with 6 bases between. The CDR3 DNA reads TGCGCCAGCGGACAGAACTATGGCTACACCTTC. This encodes CASGQNYGYTF.

The chain links TRBV5-1 to TRBJ1-1; maybe TRBD1 (6 bases). Germline CDR1 reads SGHRS; CDR2 reads YFSETQ. The V end lost 4 bases, the J end lost 5 bases, and 12 bases lay between the germline ends. The CDR3 runs to 13 residues. The CDR3 loop reads CASSEVRGTEAFF. CDR3 bases: TGCGCCAGCAGCGAAGTGAGGGGGACTGAAGCTTTCTTT. Complete variable domain (other parts from reference TRBV5-1 and TRBJ1-1): KAGVTQTPRYLIKTRGQQVTLSCSPISGHRSVSWYQQTPGQGLQFLFEYFSETQRNKGNFPGRFSGRQFSNSRSEMNVSTLELGDSALYLCASSEVRGTEAFFGQGTRLTVV.

The chain is built from TRBV2 and TRBJ1-3; maybe TRBD1 (6 bases). The CDR3 contains 14 residues. Germline-derived CDR1 and CDR2 are SNHLY and FYNNEI. V was trimmed by 4 bases and J by 1 base, leaving 8 bases between them. The CDR3 here is CASSGGQSGNTIYF. DNA for the CDR3: TGTGCCAGCAGTGGAGGACAGTCTGGAAACACCATATATTTT.